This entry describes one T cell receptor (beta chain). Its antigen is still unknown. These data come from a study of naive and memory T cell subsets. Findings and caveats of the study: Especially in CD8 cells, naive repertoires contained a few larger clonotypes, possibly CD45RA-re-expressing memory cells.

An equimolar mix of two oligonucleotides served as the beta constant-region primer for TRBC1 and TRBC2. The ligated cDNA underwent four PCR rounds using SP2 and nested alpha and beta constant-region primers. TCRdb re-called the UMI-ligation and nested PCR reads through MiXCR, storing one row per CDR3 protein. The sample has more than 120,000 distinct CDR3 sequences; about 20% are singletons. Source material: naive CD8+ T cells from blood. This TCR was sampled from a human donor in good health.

CDR3 DNA sequence: TGCAGCGTTGAAGGGGCACTAGCGGGAGTGATCACAGATACGCAGTATTTT. This encodes CSVEGALAGVITDTQYF. The rearrangement uses TRBV29-1 and TRBJ2-3; 11 bases are a match to TRBD2. With 1 base clipped from V and 2 bases from J, the junction kept 8 bases outside the gene matches. This CDR3 region has 17 residues. Germline-derived CDR1 and CDR2 are SQVTM and ANQGSEA.